The rows below give T cell receptor beta chains drawn from one sample of a study of T cell repertoires in cytomegalovirus infection. No cognate antigen is known for these TCRs. One entry per CDR3 protein, called by TCRdb with MiXCR from the reads. The profile covers some 480,000 distinct CDR3 sequences, with 25% to 35% appearing a single time and about a sixth taken by the ten largest. The specimen comprised cultured PBMCs, sampled from culture after CMV antigen stimulation. The receptors shown here come from a human donor in good health (CMV status not recorded). Some clones in this sample may be carry-over from other donors' samples. CDR3s include the opening cysteine and the closing phenylalanine or tryptophan. Fields, in order: CDR3 protein, CDR3 DNA, D gene, clone size, J gene, V gene. The D gene is left open where the match is weak. Not every row has a clone size; where given, it reads once, few, many or a size class.

cdr3_aa: CASSEGTAYQETQYF
cdr3_nt: TGTGCCAGCAGCGAGGGGACAGCTTACCAAGAGACCCAGTACTTC
d_call: TRBD1
clone_size: few
j_call: TRBJ2-5
v_call: TRBV7-9

cdr3_aa: CASSLIGTFYNEQFF
cdr3_nt: TGTGCCAGCAGTTTGATCGGGACTTTTTACAATGAGCAGTTCTTC
d_call: -
clone_size: -
j_call: TRBJ2-1
v_call: TRBV28

cdr3_aa: CASSIVFSASYEQYF
cdr3_nt: TGTGCCAGTAGTATAGTCTTCTCAGCTTCCTACGAGCAGTACTTC
d_call: -
clone_size: few
j_call: TRBJ2-7
v_call: TRBV19

cdr3_aa: CASSWDRVSEKLFF
cdr3_nt: TGTGCCAGCAGCTGGGACAGGGTTTCTGAAAAACTGTTTTTT
d_call: TRBD1
clone_size: few
j_call: TRBJ1-4
v_call: TRBV28

cdr3_aa: CASSFGLAGPNEQFF
cdr3_nt: TGTGCCAGCAGCTTTGGACTAGCGGGACCCAATGAGCAGTTCTTC
d_call: TRBD2
clone_size: -
j_call: TRBJ2-1
v_call: TRBV11-3

cdr3_aa: CSARRGGDYNEQFF
cdr3_nt: TGCAGTGCGAGGAGGGGGGGGGACTACAATGAGCAGTTCTTC
d_call: -
clone_size: -
j_call: TRBJ2-1
v_call: TRBV20-1

cdr3_aa: CASCEGGTSGSEETQYF
cdr3_nt: TGTGCCAGCTGCGAGGGAGGCACTAGCGGGAGTGAAGAGACCCAGTACTTC
d_call: TRBD2
clone_size: -
j_call: TRBJ2-5
v_call: TRBV7-6

cdr3_aa: CASSYLGDRDQYF
cdr3_nt: TGTGCCAGCAGTTACTTAGGGGACAGGGACCAGTACTTC
d_call: TRBD1
clone_size: few
j_call: TRBJ2-4
v_call: TRBV6-5

cdr3_aa: CASKGQAGDTQYF
cdr3_nt: TGTGCCAGCAAAGGGCAGGCGGGGGATACGCAGTATTTT
d_call: -
clone_size: -
j_call: TRBJ2-3
v_call: TRBV7-3

cdr3_aa: CASKGPYYEQYF
cdr3_nt: TGTGCCAGCAAAGGGCCCTACTACGAGCAGTACTTC
d_call: -
clone_size: -
j_call: TRBJ2-7
v_call: TRBV6-6

cdr3_aa: CASKSPSGSKFF
cdr3_nt: TGTGCCAGCAAATCCCCTAGCGGGAGTAAGTTCTTC
d_call: TRBD2
clone_size: few
j_call: TRBJ2-1
v_call: TRBV6-6

cdr3_aa: CASSLSVEQFF
cdr3_nt: TGTGCCAGCAGTTTATCAGTGGAGCAGTTCTTC
d_call: -
clone_size: few
j_call: TRBJ2-1
v_call: TRBV12-3/TRBV12-4

cdr3_aa: CSASVAGDYEQFF
cdr3_nt: TGCAGTGCTAGTGTAGCGGGAGATTATGAGCAGTTCTTC
d_call: TRBD2
clone_size: many
j_call: TRBJ2-1
v_call: TRBV20-1

cdr3_aa: CASSLPAGGETQYF
cdr3_nt: TGTGCCAGCAGCTTACCAGCGGGAGGGGAGACCCAGTACTTC
d_call: TRBD2
clone_size: -
j_call: TRBJ2-5
v_call: TRBV7-6

cdr3_aa: CASSPQTGRETQYF
cdr3_nt: TGTGCCAGCAGCCCCCAAACAGGGAGGGAGACCCAGTACTTC
d_call: -
clone_size: -
j_call: TRBJ2-5
v_call: TRBV7-2

cdr3_aa: CASSLEGQAGNTIYF
cdr3_nt: TGTGCCAGCAGCTTAGAGGGACAGGCTGGAAACACCATATATTTT
d_call: TRBD1
clone_size: many
j_call: TRBJ1-3
v_call: TRBV7-2

cdr3_aa: CASSPGQSYNEQFF
cdr3_nt: TGTGCCAGCAGCCCGGGACAGAGCTACAATGAGCAGTTCTTC
d_call: TRBD1
clone_size: many
j_call: TRBJ2-1
v_call: TRBV12-3/TRBV12-4

cdr3_aa: CASGTLGGETQYF
cdr3_nt: TGTGCTAGTGGAACCCTAGGGGGGGAGACCCAGTACTTC
d_call: -
clone_size: -
j_call: TRBJ2-5
v_call: TRBV12-5

cdr3_aa: CASSLGLHNEQFF
cdr3_nt: TGTGCCAGCAGCTTAGGCCTTCACAATGAGCAGTTCTTC
d_call: -
clone_size: few
j_call: TRBJ2-1
v_call: TRBV11-3

cdr3_aa: CSALGQVAEQFF
cdr3_nt: TGCAGTGCCCTAGGACAGGTAGCTGAGCAGTTCTTC
d_call: TRBD1
clone_size: -
j_call: TRBJ2-1
v_call: TRBV20-1

cdr3_aa: CASSHSLAGFTDTQYF
cdr3_nt: TGTGCCAGCAGCCATTCACTAGCGGGATTCACAGATACGCAGTATTTT
d_call: TRBD2
clone_size: once
j_call: TRBJ2-3
v_call: TRBV12-3/TRBV12-4

cdr3_aa: CASSLVGGITDTQYF
cdr3_nt: TGTGCCAGCAGCTTAGTAGGGGGAATAACAGATACGCAGTATTTT
d_call: -
clone_size: many
j_call: TRBJ2-3
v_call: TRBV7-2

cdr3_aa: CASSESGLGGYTF
cdr3_nt: TGTGCCAGCAGTGAATCAGGGTTAGGTGGCTACACCTTC
d_call: -
clone_size: -
j_call: TRBJ1-2
v_call: TRBV2

cdr3_aa: CASSLLADFGELFF
cdr3_nt: TGTGCCAGCAGCTTACTAGCGGACTTCGGGGAGCTGTTTTTT
d_call: TRBD2
clone_size: -
j_call: TRBJ2-2
v_call: TRBV7-6

cdr3_aa: CASSQTGSYGYPF
cdr3_nt: TGTGCCAGCAGCCAAACAGGGTCCTATGGCTACCCCTTC
d_call: -
clone_size: -
j_call: TRBJ1-2
v_call: TRBV7-2

cdr3_aa: CASRRTGASNQPQHF
cdr3_nt: TGTGCCAGCAGGCGGACAGGGGCTAGCAATCAGCCCCAGCATTTT
d_call: TRBD1
clone_size: few
j_call: TRBJ1-5
v_call: TRBV28

cdr3_aa: CSARGQANTEAFF
cdr3_nt: TGCAGTGCTAGAGGACAGGCTAACACTGAAGCTTTCTTT
d_call: -
clone_size: -
j_call: TRBJ1-1
v_call: TRBV20-1

cdr3_aa: CASSNHDMANGGQYF
cdr3_nt: TGTGCCAGCAGTAATCATGACATGGCGAACGGCGGGCAGTACTTC
d_call: -
clone_size: -
j_call: TRBJ2-7
v_call: TRBV28

cdr3_aa: CASSNSGWSSYEQYF
cdr3_nt: TGTGCCAGCAGCAATAGCGGGTGGAGCTCCTACGAGCAGTACTTC
d_call: TRBD2
clone_size: -
j_call: TRBJ2-7
v_call: TRBV28

cdr3_aa: CASSILAGRTGELFF
cdr3_nt: TGTGCCAGCAGTATACTAGCGGGACGAACCGGGGAGCTGTTTTTT
d_call: TRBD2
clone_size: few
j_call: TRBJ2-2
v_call: TRBV6-1

cdr3_aa: CSASEASGRKETQYF
cdr3_nt: TGCAGTGCTAGTGAGGCTAGCGGGAGAAAAGAGACCCAGTACTTC
d_call: TRBD2
clone_size: few
j_call: TRBJ2-5
v_call: TRBV20-1

cdr3_aa: CASSTGGREQYF
cdr3_nt: TGTGCCAGCAGTACTGGGGGTAGGGAGCAGTACTTC
d_call: -
clone_size: many
j_call: TRBJ2-7
v_call: TRBV28

cdr3_aa: CASSFRLKQETQYF
cdr3_nt: TGTGCCAGCAGCTTTAGACTAAAACAAGAGACCCAGTACTTC
d_call: -
clone_size: many
j_call: TRBJ2-5
v_call: TRBV7-6

cdr3_aa: CASSQVSGLAGQPQHF
cdr3_nt: TGCGCCAGCAGCCAAGTCTCAGGACTGGCGGGACAGCCCCAGCATTTT
d_call: -
clone_size: few
j_call: TRBJ1-5
v_call: TRBV4-1

cdr3_aa: CASSPRTGYTYEQYF
cdr3_nt: TGTGCCAGCAGCCCCCGGACAGGGTATACCTACGAGCAGTACTTC
d_call: TRBD1
clone_size: few
j_call: TRBJ2-7
v_call: TRBV7-2

cdr3_aa: CATSDLVAGALNEQFF
cdr3_nt: TGTGCCACCAGTGATTTGGTAGCGGGGGCTTTAAATGAGCAGTTCTTC
d_call: TRBD2
clone_size: -
j_call: TRBJ2-1
v_call: TRBV24-1

cdr3_aa: CANQGVYGGYTF
cdr3_nt: TGTGCCAACCAAGGGGTTTACGGTGGCTACACCTTC
d_call: -
clone_size: -
j_call: TRBJ1-2
v_call: TRBV7-2

cdr3_aa: CASSSPREAFF
cdr3_nt: TGTGCCAGCAGCTCCCCTCGGGAAGCTTTCTTT
d_call: -
clone_size: many
j_call: TRBJ1-1
v_call: TRBV7-2

cdr3_aa: CASSLVGAYREKLFF
cdr3_nt: TGTGCCAGCAGCTTAGTGGGAGCTTACCGTGAAAAACTGTTTTTT
d_call: -
clone_size: many
j_call: TRBJ1-4
v_call: TRBV7-2

cdr3_aa: CASSLGHPYGYTF
cdr3_nt: TGTGCCAGCAGCTTAGGACATCCTTATGGCTACACCTTC
d_call: -
clone_size: -
j_call: TRBJ1-2
v_call: TRBV7-2

cdr3_aa: CASSHVFLSYEQYF
cdr3_nt: TGTGCCAGCAGCCACGTATTCCTATCCTACGAGCAGTACTTC
d_call: -
clone_size: few
j_call: TRBJ2-7
v_call: TRBV11-1